Each of the 13 T cell receptor beta chains below was sequenced from the same sample in a study of glioma-infiltrating T cells. Amplification of TCR alpha and beta CDR3 regions from RNA used iRepertoire nested multiplex PCR. Each CDR3 protein is one row after TCRdb ran MiXCR on the multiplex PCR reads. The data contain tens of thousands of distinct CDR3 sequences, approximately 40% of them singletons. Source material: glioma tissue, nonneoplastic brain tissue, or PBMCs (not recorded which). The source is a human donor with low-grade glioma or glioblastoma, undergoing nonglioma brain surgery, or in good health (not recorded which).

Worth noting for this clonotype: A much larger clone is a single base away; this may be a read error. This chain links TRBV5-1 with TRBJ2-3, with a weak D call TRBD2 (6 bases). V dropped 0 bases and J dropped 4 bases, with 15 bases sitting between them. Germline lookup yields CDR1 SGHRS and CDR2 YFSETQ. The CDR3 sequence is 16 residues long. CDR3 coding DNA: TGCGCCAGCAGCTTGGTGGGGGGAATAGCTTCAGATACGCAGTATTTT. This sequence encodes CASSLVGGIASDTQYF.

This clonotype was detected ten times or more. This sequence joins TRBV5-1 and TRBJ1-1, with D uncertain. The CDR3 extends over 15 amino acids. Between the trimmed V and J ends, which lost 0 bases and 1 base, there was a span of 10 bases. CDR1 is SGHRS and CDR2 is YFSETQ in the germline V gene. CDR3 DNA: TGCGCCAGCAGCTTGGATGCTCCCAGGAACACTGAAGCTTTCTTT. Amino acid sequence: CASSLDAPRNTEAFF.

The chain carries TRBV15 and TRBJ2-1, with D possibly being TRBD1 (5 bases). This CDR3 has 16 amino acids. The germline CDR1 and CDR2 sequences are LNHNV and YYDKDF (reference sequence). Between the trimmed V and J ends, which lost 3 bases and 5 bases, there was a span of 17 bases. CDR3 residues: CATSRDPRQRHNEQFF. The CDR3 bases are TGTGCCACCAGCAGGGACCCGCGACAGCGTCACAATGAGCAGTTCTTC.

As to this clonotype: Being one base from a much bigger clone, this may be a read error. The CDR3 end shows no conserved phenylalanine or tryptophan, and so a read error is likely. This sequence joins TRBV5-4 and TRBJ2-2; 11 bases align to TRBD2. Germline CDR1 and CDR2: SGHNT and YYREEE (reference sequence). Losses at the gene ends were 5 bases for V and 4 bases for J; bases not matched to a gene: 7. CDR3 length equals 16 residues. For the CDR3, the DNA is TGTGCCAGCAGAGTGGGACTAGCGGAGCCCACCGGGGAGCTGTTTTCT. Its translation is CASRVGLAEPTGELFS.

The chain has TRBV19 and TRBJ2-7, with TRBD1 matching 7 bases. The germline CDR1 and CDR2 sequences are LNHDA and SQIVND (reference sequence). CDR3 length: 18 residues. V lost 6 bases, J lost 2 bases, and 19 bases stayed unmatched. The CDR3 region is CASSENTPGGTVTYEQYF. The CDR3 DNA reads TGTGCCAGTAGCGAAAATACCCCAGGGGGTACGGTCACCTACGAGCAGTACTTC.

This clonotype was picked up many times. The chain carries TRBV12-3 or TRBV12-4 and TRBJ2-1, with D possibly TRBD2 on 6 matching bases. The CDR3 runs 12 residues. V lost 2 bases and J lost 15, with 14 bases in between. CDR3 DNA sequence: TGTGCCAGCAGTTTATTGGAGGGCTCTCGGTTCTTC. Its translation is CASSLLEGSRFF.

Concerning this clonotype: Mismatch with germline at one junction end may stem from a read error. V is TRBV2 and J is TRBJ2-2; the D gene is possibly TRBD2 (6 bases). The CDR3 consists of 13 residues. The germline CDR1 and CDR2 sequences are SNHLY and FYNNEI. The CDR3 here is CASNPTGTGEMFF. For the CDR3, the DNA is TGTGCCAGCAACCCCACGGGCACGGGGGAGATGTTTTTT.

Many counts were recorded for this clonotype. This clone may be a read error of a much larger clone one base away. The chain couples TRBV6-2 or TRBV6-3 to TRBJ1-2, with TRBD1 matching 7 bases. Germline V gene sequence: CDR1 MNHEY, CDR2 SVGEGT. V shed 4 bases and J 2 bases; nucleotides not matched to a gene: 1. The CDR3 is 13 amino acids. DNA of the CDR3: TGTGCCAGCAGTTGGGGACAGAACTATGGCTACACCTTC. This gives the protein CASSWGQNYGYTF.

Turning to this clonotype: This may stem from a read error, because a much larger clone lies one nucleotide away. The chain has TRBV19 and TRBJ2-1; TRBD2 is a possible D gene (5 bases). Trimming left V 8 bases short and J 4 bases short, with 9 bases between. This CDR3 has 12 residues. Germline CDR1 LNHDA, CDR2 SQIVND (reference sequence). CDR3 DNA: TGTGCCAGTGGCGGGCAATACAATGAGCAGTTCTTC. Encoded protein: CASGGQYNEQFF.

Ten or more counts support this clonotype. The chain employs TRBV11-3 and TRBJ2-5; possibly TRBD2 for D (5 bases). V was pared by 4 bases and J by 5 bases, with 14 bases between. The CDR3 covers 14 residues. Germline CDR1 and CDR2: SGHNT and YENEEA. The chain's CDR3 is CASSSRVVRETQYF. The CDR3 DNA reads as TGTGCCAGCAGCTCGAGGGTGGTCCGGGAGACCCAGTACTTC.

This clonotype was observed at least ten times. A much larger clone lies one base from this, so it may be a read error. The conserved phenylalanine or tryptophan normally closing the CDR3 is absent here, so this likely arose from a read error. This sequence joins TRBV27 and TRBJ2-2, with 12 bases lining up with TRBD2. V was clipped by 6 bases and J by 4 bases; unmatched bases: 6. The CDR3 length is 16 residues. Germline assignment: CDR1 MNHEY and CDR2 SMNVEV (reference sequence). The CDR3 is CASSPLAGGVTGELFS. DNA of the CDR3: TGTGCCAGCAGCCCCCTAGCGGGAGGGGTCACCGGGGAGCTGTTTTCT.

This clonotype was picked up many times. The gene calls are TRBV11-2 and TRBJ2-7; 8 bases fit TRBD2. The CDR3 totals 13 residues. Unmatched junction bases numbered 2, after V lost 1 base and J lost 6 bases. Germline-derived CDR1 and CDR2 are SGHAT and FQNNGV. This CDR3 is CASSLGLASEQYF. The CDR3 bases are TGTGCCAGCAGCTTAGGACTAGCGTCCGAGCAGTACTTC.

In the case of this clonotype: The CDR3 end shows no conserved phenylalanine or tryptophan, and so a read error is likely. The chain combines TRBV2 with TRBJ2-1, with a weak D call TRBD1 (5 bases). The CDR3 totals 15 residues. Looked up from germline, CDR1 is SNHLY and CDR2 is FYNNEI. The CDR3: CATSERGPPYDEQFS. CDR3 bases: TGTGCCACCTCCGAAAGGGGTCCGCCCTACGATGAGCAGTTCTCC.